The 6 T cell receptor beta chains below all came from one sample that was sequenced in a study of blood T cells in healthy people across ages. A second PCR of about 6 to 12 cycles used a sample-barcoded 5' primer and a J-beta primer mix. MiXCR was run by TCRdb on the 5' RACE reads, yielding one entry per CDR3 protein. The sample shows about 1.7 million distinct CDR3 sequences, 28% of them seen only once. The sequenced sample consisted of blood. Every receptor here comes from a woman in her twenties or thirties in good health.

As for this clonotype: One end of the junction is discordant with germline, which a read error may explain. This rearrangement joins TRBV20-1 to TRBJ1-1, with TRBD1 matching 12 bases. Per the germline V gene, CDR1 is DFQATT and CDR2 is SNEGSKA (reference sequence). The CDR3 extends over 16 amino acids. The CDR3 nucleotides are TGCAGTGCTAGTGTGGGACAGGGGGCAGTGAACTCTGAAGCTTTCTTT. Protein sequence: CSASVGQGAVNSEAFF.

This sequence joins TRBV11-3 and TRBJ2-7, with 9 bases identical to TRBD1. This CDR3 has 15 amino acids. V lost 3 bases and J lost 3; bases outside the gene matches: 6. Germline CDR1 and CDR2: SGHNT and YENEEA. The CDR3 region is CASSFQTGGYYEQYF. CDR3 nucleotides: TGTGCCAGCAGCTTTCAAACAGGGGGCTACTACGAGCAGTACTTC.

This clonotype was seen more than once but under ten times. Relative to the germline gene, one junction end is altered; a read error may explain this. V gene TRBV5-5 combines with J gene TRBJ2-3; weak D call: TRBD2 (5 bases). Germline V gene sequence: CDR1 SGHKS, CDR2 YYEKEE (reference sequence). The CDR3 consists of 15 residues. CDR3 loop: CASSSLVASTDTRYF. CDR3 DNA: TGTGCCAGCAGCTCACTAGTGGCGAGCACAGATACGCGGTATTTT.

This clonotype was detected only a few times. The rearrangement links TRBV4-3 to TRBJ2-5; 9 bases agree with TRBD2. Trimming cost V 0 bases and J 5 bases; bases outside gene matches: 10. The CDR3 length is 17 residues. Germline CDR1 LGHNA, CDR2 YSLEER. This chain's CDR3 is CASSQEGRAGGAETQYF. The CDR3 nucleotides are TGCGCCAGCAGCCAAGAAGGCCGCGCGGGAGGGGCGGAGACCCAGTACTTC.

V is TRBV2 and J is TRBJ2-5, with 10 bases identical to TRBD1. In germline, CDR1 is SNHLY, CDR2 FYNNEI. V was clipped by 4 bases and J by 5 bases; unmatched bases: 4. CDR3 length equals 14 residues. CDR3 DNA: TGTGCCAGCAGTGGCGACAGGGGGCGGGAGACCCAGTACTTC. Its protein is CASSGDRGRETQYF.

This clonotype was detected many times. V gene TRBV24-1 combines with J gene TRBJ2-1, with D possibly being TRBD1 (5 bases). V lost 9 bases to trimming and J lost 8 bases, with 19 bases between them. The CDR3 extends over 14 amino acids. Germline loops: CDR1 KGHDR, CDR2 SFDVKD. The CDR3 spells CATGARVGSHEQFF. CDR3 sequence (DNA): TGTGCCACCGGCGCCAGGGTCGGTTCCCATGAGCAGTTCTTC.